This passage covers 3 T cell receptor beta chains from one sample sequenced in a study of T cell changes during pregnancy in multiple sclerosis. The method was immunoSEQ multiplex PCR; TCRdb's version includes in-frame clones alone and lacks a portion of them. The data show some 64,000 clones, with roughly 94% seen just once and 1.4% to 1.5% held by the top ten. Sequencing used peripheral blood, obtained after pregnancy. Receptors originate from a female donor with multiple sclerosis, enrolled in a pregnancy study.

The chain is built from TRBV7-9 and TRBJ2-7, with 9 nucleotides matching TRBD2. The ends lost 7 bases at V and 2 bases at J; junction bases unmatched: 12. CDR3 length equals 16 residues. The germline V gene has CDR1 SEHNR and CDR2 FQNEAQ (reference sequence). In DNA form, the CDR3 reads TGTGCCAGCACCATCCACCGGCCTAGCGGGGCCTACGAGCAGTACTTC. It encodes CASTIHRPSGAYEQYF. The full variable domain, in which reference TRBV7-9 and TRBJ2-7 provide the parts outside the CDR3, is DTGVSQNPRHKITKRGQNVTFRCDPISEHNRLYWYRQTLGQGPEFLTYFQNEAQLEKSRLLSDRFSAERPKGSFSTLEIQRTEQGDSAMYLCASTIHRPSGAYEQYFGPGTRLTVT.

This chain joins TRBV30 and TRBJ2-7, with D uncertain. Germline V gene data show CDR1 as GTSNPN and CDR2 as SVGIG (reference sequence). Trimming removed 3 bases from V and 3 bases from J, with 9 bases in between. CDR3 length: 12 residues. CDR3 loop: CAWSVQYYEQYF. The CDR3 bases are TGTGCCTGGAGCGTGCAGTACTACGAGCAGTACTTC.

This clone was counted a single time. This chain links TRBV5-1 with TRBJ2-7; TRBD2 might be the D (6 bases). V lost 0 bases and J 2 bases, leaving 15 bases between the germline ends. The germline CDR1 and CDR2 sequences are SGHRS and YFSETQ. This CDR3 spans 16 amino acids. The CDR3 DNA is TGCGCCAGCAGCTTGGCCGATAGCGGTCCGACCTACGAGCAGTACTTC. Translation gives CASSLADSGPTYEQYF.